This is a list of T cell receptor beta chains from one sample in a study of T cell responses to AZD1222 COVID-19 vaccine. Only in-frame clones appear in the TCRdb table, and some are missing; sequencing was by immunoSEQ multiplex PCR. This table holds 150,000 to 200,000 clones, around 88% found once. This specimen consisted of peripheral blood, obtained 28 days after the second AZD1222 dose. The receptors stem from an adult who received the AZD1222 COVID-19 vaccine. CDR3s include the opening cysteine and the closing phenylalanine or tryptophan. A D gene is named only where the DNA matches it firmly. Size values are once, few and many counts, or a class for expanded clones, and some rows have none.

CDR3 protein: CSVVWGRGGYTF
CDR3 DNA: TGCAGCGTTGTTTGGGGGCGGGGTGGCTACACCTTC
D gene: .
clone size: .
V gene: TRBV29-1
J gene: TRBJ1-2

CDR3 protein: CAWSPGLAVPYEQYF
CDR3 DNA: TGTGCCTGGAGTCCTGGACTAGCGGTCCCCTACGAGCAGTACTTC
D gene: TRBD2
clone size: .
V gene: TRBV30
J gene: TRBJ2-7

CDR3 protein: CASRATSASTDTQYF
CDR3 DNA: TGTGCCAGCAGAGCAACTAGCGCCAGCACAGATACGCAGTATTTT
D gene: TRBD2
clone size: .
V gene: TRBV6-5
J gene: TRBJ2-3

CDR3 protein: CASSERGRQNSGYTF
CDR3 DNA: TGTGCCAGCAGTGAAAGAGGGAGGCAGAATAGTGGCTACACCTTC
D gene: .
clone size: .
V gene: TRBV2
J gene: TRBJ1-2

CDR3 protein: CASSNQAQNQPQHF
CDR3 DNA: TGTGCCAGTAGTAACCAGGCGCAGAATCAGCCCCAGCATTTT
D gene: .
clone size: .
V gene: TRBV19
J gene: TRBJ1-5

CDR3 protein: CASSPTGTDYEQYF
CDR3 DNA: TGTGCCAGCTCACCAACCGGGACAGACTACGAGCAGTACTTC
D gene: TRBD1
clone size: .
V gene: TRBV18
J gene: TRBJ2-7

CDR3 protein: CASSGQGPGTEAFF
CDR3 DNA: TGTGCCAGCAGCGGACAGGGCCCTGGCACTGAAGCTTTCTTT
D gene: TRBD1
clone size: .
V gene: TRBV7-3
J gene: TRBJ1-1

CDR3 protein: CASMGDGAGEQYF
CDR3 DNA: TGTGCCAGCATGGGTGACGGGGCTGGTGAGCAGTACTTC
D gene: .
clone size: .
V gene: TRBV2
J gene: TRBJ2-7

CDR3 protein: CASSQDPTYARNVEEKLFF
CDR3 DNA: TGTGCCAGCAGCCAAGATCCTACTTACGCACGAAACGTCGAAGAAAAACTGTTTTTT
D gene: .
clone size: .
V gene: TRBV4-2
J gene: TRBJ1-4

CDR3 protein: CASSFQRGVNEQFF
CDR3 DNA: TGTGCCAGCAGCTTCCAGCGGGGGGTCAATGAGCAGTTCTTC
D gene: TRBD2
clone size: .
V gene: TRBV7-2
J gene: TRBJ2-1

CDR3 protein: CASSSRSSYEQYF
CDR3 DNA: TGCGCCAGCAGCTCACGGAGCTCCTACGAGCAGTACTTC
D gene: .
clone size: .
V gene: TRBV5-1
J gene: TRBJ2-7

CDR3 protein: CASSPSPGADTQYF
CDR3 DNA: TGTGCCAGCAGTCCCTCGCCGGGGGCGGATACGCAGTATTTT
D gene: .
clone size: once
V gene: TRBV3-1/TRBV3-2
J gene: TRBJ2-3

CDR3 protein: CASSEPRNSNQPQHF
CDR3 DNA: TGTGCCAGCAGTGAACCCAGGAATAGCAATCAGCCCCAGCATTTT
D gene: .
clone size: .
V gene: TRBV2
J gene: TRBJ1-5

CDR3 protein: CASSQGPDSSGYTF
CDR3 DNA: TGTGCCAGCAGCCAAGGTCCGGATTCTTCTGGCTACACCTTC
D gene: .
clone size: .
V gene: TRBV3-1/TRBV3-2
J gene: TRBJ1-2

CDR3 protein: CASSQVAGGLANEKLFF
CDR3 DNA: TGTGCCAGCAGCCAAGTGGCAGGGGGCTTGGCTAATGAAAAACTGTTTTTT
D gene: TRBD1
clone size: .
V gene: TRBV3-1/TRBV3-2
J gene: TRBJ1-4

CDR3 protein: CASTPRVAGVNTGELFF
CDR3 DNA: TGTGCCAGCACCCCCAGGGTAGCGGGGGTAAACACCGGGGAGCTGTTTTTT
D gene: TRBD2
clone size: .
V gene: TRBV6-2/TRBV6-3
J gene: TRBJ2-2

CDR3 protein: CASSMRLATSSYEQYF
CDR3 DNA: TGTGCCAGCAGCATGCGATTAGCGACGAGCTCCTACGAGCAGTACTTC
D gene: .
clone size: .
V gene: TRBV9
J gene: TRBJ2-7

CDR3 protein: CASSQFGTDYSNQPQHF
CDR3 DNA: TGCGCCAGCAGTCAATTCGGCACCGATTATAGCAATCAGCCCCAGCATTTT
D gene: .
clone size: .
V gene: TRBV23-1
J gene: TRBJ1-5

CDR3 protein: CASSSRGGIANTIYF
CDR3 DNA: TGTGCCAGCAGTTCCCGTGGGGGAATCGCGAACACCATATATTTT
D gene: .
clone size: once
V gene: TRBV6-5
J gene: TRBJ1-3

CDR3 protein: CASSRQGAYEQYF
CDR3 DNA: TGTGCCAGTAGTAGACAGGGGGCCTACGAGCAGTACTTC
D gene: TRBD1
clone size: .
V gene: TRBV19
J gene: TRBJ2-7

CDR3 protein: CASRAGELFF
CDR3 DNA: TGTGCCAGTAGGGCCGGGGAGCTGTTTTTT
D gene: .
clone size: .
V gene: TRBV19
J gene: TRBJ2-2

CDR3 protein: CAISEDLGGEQYF
CDR3 DNA: TGTGCCATCAGTGAGGACCTAGGGGGCGAGCAGTACTTC
D gene: .
clone size: .
V gene: TRBV10-3
J gene: TRBJ2-7

CDR3 protein: CASSATAAPYEQYF
CDR3 DNA: TGTGCCAGCTCCGCGACAGCCGCCCCCTACGAGCAGTACTTC
D gene: .
clone size: once
V gene: TRBV18
J gene: TRBJ2-7

CDR3 protein: CATSVRGRDTEAFF
CDR3 DNA: TGCGCCACCTCCGTGAGGGGGCGGGACACTGAAGCTTTCTTT
D gene: TRBD1
clone size: .
V gene: TRBV5-1
J gene: TRBJ1-1

CDR3 protein: CASSTGGSYEQYF
CDR3 DNA: TGTGCCAGCTCAACGGGGGGGTCCTACGAGCAGTACTTC
D gene: TRBD2
clone size: .
V gene: TRBV18
J gene: TRBJ2-7

CDR3 protein: CASRRQVANTGELFF
CDR3 DNA: TGTGCCAGCAGACGACAGGTTGCGAACACCGGGGAGCTGTTTTTT
D gene: .
clone size: .
V gene: TRBV2
J gene: TRBJ2-2

CDR3 protein: CAWRLRGVTGNTIYF
CDR3 DNA: TGTGCCTGGAGACTCCGGGGGGTGACTGGAAACACCATATATTTT
D gene: .
clone size: .
V gene: TRBV30
J gene: TRBJ1-3

CDR3 protein: CASSLTPGVGRETQYF
CDR3 DNA: TGTGCCAGCAGTTTGACCCCAGGTGTGGGGAGGGAGACCCAGTACTTC
D gene: .
clone size: .
V gene: TRBV28
J gene: TRBJ2-5

CDR3 protein: CASSPHITGQGGYEQYF
CDR3 DNA: TGTGCCAGCAGCCCACACATTACGGGACAGGGGGGTTACGAGCAGTACTTC
D gene: .
clone size: .
V gene: TRBV21-1
J gene: TRBJ2-7

CDR3 protein: CASSLGTSGMSGETQYF
CDR3 DNA: TGCGCCAGCAGCCTCGGGACTAGCGGGATGTCAGGAGAGACCCAGTACTTC
D gene: TRBD2
clone size: .
V gene: TRBV4-3
J gene: TRBJ2-5

CDR3 protein: CAVRRPANYGYTF
CDR3 DNA: TGTGCCGTCAGACGGCCAGCTAACTATGGCTACACCTTC
D gene: .
clone size: .
V gene: TRBV28
J gene: TRBJ1-2

CDR3 protein: CASSSGTGKNGYTF
CDR3 DNA: TGTGCCAGCAGTTCAGGGACAGGGAAGAATGGCTACACCTTC
D gene: TRBD1
clone size: .
V gene: TRBV6-2/TRBV6-3
J gene: TRBJ1-2

CDR3 protein: CASSDAWNEKLFF
CDR3 DNA: TGTGCCAGCAGCGACGCATGGAATGAAAAACTGTTTTTT
D gene: .
clone size: .
V gene: TRBV9
J gene: TRBJ1-4

CDR3 protein: CASSMGSSGRGEKLFF
CDR3 DNA: TGTGCCAGTAGTATGGGTTCTTCAGGGCGCGGCGAAAAACTGTTTTTT
D gene: .
clone size: .
V gene: TRBV19
J gene: TRBJ1-4

CDR3 protein: CASSFLTQNTEAFF
CDR3 DNA: TGTGCCAGCAGTTTCCTTACTCAGAACACTGAAGCTTTCTTT
D gene: .
clone size: few
V gene: TRBV27
J gene: TRBJ1-1